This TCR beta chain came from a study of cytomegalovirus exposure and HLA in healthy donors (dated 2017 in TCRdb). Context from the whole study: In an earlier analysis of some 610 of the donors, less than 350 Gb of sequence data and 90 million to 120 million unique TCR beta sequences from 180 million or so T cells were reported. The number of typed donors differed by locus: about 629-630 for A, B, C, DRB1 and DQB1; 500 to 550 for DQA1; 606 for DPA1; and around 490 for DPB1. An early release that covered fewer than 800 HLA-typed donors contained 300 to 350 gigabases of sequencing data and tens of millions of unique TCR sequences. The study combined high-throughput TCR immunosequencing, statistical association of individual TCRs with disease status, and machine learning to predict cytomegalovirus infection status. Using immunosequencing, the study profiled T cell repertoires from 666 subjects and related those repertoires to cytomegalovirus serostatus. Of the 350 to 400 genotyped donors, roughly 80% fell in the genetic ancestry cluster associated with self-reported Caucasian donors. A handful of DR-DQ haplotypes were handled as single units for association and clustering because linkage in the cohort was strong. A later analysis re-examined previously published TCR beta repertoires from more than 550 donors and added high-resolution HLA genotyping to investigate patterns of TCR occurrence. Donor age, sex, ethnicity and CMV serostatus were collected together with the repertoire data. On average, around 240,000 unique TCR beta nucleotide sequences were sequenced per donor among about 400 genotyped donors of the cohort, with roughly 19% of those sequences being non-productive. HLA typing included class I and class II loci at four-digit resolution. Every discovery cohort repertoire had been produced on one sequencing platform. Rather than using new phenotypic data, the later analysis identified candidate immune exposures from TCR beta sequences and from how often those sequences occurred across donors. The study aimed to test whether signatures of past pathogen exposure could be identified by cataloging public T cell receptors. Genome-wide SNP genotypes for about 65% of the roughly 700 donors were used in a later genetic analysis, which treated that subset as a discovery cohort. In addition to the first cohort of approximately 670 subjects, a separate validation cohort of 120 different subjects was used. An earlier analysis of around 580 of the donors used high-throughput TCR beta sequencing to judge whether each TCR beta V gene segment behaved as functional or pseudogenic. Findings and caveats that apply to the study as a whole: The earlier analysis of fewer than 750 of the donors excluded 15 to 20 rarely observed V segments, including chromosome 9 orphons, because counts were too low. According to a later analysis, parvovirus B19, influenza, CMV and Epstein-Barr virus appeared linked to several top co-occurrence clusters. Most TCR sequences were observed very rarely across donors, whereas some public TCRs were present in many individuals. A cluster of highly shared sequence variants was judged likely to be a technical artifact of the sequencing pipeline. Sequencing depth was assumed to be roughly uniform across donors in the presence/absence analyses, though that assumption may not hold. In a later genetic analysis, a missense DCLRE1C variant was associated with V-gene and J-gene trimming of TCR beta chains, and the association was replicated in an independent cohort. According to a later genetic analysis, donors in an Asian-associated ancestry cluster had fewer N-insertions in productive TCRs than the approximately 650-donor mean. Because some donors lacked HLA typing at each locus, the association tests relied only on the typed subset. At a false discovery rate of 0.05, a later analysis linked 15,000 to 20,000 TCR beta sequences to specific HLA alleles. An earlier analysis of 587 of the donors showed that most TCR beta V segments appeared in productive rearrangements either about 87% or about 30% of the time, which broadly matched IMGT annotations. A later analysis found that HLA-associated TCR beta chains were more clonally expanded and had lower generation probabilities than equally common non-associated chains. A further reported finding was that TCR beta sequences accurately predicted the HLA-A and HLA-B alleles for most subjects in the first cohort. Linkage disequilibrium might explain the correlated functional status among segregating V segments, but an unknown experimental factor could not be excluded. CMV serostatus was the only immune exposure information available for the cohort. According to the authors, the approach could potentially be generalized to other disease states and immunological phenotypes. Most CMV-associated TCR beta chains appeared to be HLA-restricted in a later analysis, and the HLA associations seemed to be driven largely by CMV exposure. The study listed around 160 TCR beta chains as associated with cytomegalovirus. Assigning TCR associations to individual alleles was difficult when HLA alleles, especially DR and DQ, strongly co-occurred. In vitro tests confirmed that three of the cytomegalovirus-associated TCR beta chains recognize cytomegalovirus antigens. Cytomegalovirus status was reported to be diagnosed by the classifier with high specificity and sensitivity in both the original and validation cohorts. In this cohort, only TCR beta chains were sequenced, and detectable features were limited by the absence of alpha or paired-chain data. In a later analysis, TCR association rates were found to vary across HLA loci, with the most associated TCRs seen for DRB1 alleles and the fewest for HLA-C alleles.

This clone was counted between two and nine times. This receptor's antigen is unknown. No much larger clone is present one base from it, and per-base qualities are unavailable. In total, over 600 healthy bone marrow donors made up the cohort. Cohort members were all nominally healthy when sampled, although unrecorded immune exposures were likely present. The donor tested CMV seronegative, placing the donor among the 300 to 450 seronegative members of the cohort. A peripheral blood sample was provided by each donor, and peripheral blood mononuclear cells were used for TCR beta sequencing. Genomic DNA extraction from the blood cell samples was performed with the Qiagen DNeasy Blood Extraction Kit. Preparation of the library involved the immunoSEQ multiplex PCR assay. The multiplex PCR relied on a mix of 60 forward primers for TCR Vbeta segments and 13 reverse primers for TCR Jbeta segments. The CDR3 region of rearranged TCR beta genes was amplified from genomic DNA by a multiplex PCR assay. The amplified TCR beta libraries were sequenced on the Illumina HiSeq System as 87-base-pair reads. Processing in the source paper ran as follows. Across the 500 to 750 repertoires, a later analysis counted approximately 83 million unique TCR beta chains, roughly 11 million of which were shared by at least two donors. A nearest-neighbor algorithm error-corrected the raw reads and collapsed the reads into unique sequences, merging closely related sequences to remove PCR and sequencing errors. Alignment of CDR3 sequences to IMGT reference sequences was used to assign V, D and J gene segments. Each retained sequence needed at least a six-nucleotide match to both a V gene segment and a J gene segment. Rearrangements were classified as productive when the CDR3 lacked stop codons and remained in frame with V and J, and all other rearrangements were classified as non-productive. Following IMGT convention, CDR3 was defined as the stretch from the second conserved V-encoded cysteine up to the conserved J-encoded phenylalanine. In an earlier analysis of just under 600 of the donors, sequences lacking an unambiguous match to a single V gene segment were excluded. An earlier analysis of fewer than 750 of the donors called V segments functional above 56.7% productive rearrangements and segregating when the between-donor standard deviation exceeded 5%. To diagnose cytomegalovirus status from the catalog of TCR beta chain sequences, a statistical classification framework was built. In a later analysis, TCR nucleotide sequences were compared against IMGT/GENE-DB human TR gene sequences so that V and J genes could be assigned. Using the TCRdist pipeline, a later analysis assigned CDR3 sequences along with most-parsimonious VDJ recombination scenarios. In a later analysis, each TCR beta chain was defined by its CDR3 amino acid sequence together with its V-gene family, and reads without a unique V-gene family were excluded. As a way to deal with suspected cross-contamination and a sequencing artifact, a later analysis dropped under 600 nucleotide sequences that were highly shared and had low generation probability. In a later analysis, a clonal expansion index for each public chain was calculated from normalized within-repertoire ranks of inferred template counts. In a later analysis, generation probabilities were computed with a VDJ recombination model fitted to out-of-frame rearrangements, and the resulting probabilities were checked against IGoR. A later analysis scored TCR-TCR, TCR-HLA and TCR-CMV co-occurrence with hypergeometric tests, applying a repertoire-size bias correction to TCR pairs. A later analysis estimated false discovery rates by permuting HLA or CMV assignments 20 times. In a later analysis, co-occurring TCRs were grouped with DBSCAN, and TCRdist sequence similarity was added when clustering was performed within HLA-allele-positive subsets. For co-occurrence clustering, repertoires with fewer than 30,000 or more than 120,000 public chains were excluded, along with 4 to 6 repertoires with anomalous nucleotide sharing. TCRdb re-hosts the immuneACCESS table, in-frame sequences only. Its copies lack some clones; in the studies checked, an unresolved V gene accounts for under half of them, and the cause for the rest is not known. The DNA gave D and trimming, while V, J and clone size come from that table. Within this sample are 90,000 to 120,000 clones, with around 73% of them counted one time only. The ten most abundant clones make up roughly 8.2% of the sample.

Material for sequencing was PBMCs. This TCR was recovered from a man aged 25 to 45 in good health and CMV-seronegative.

CDR3 protein: CSVVTSRETQYF. The DNA sequence is as follows: TGCAGCGTTGTTACTAGCAGGGAGACCCAGTACTTC. Rearrangement joined TRBV29-1 to TRBJ2-5; TRBD2 is a weak D gene call, 6 bases matching. CDR1 and CDR2, looked up from the germline V gene, are SQVTM and ANQGSEA. V is shortened by 4 bases, J by 5 bases, and the region joining them spans 11 bases. From the cysteine through the phenylalanine, the CDR3 covers 12 amino acids. This entry keeps only the CDR3 DNA: 36 bases, framed from base 1. Here the CDR3 is joined to the reference TRBV29-1 and TRBJ2-5 genes, and the full variable domain is: SAVISQKPSRDICQRGTSLTIQCQVDSQVTMMFWYRQQPGQSLTLIATANQGSEATYESGFVIDKFPISRPNLTFSTLTVSNMSPEDSSIYLCSVVTSRETQYFGPGTRLLVL.